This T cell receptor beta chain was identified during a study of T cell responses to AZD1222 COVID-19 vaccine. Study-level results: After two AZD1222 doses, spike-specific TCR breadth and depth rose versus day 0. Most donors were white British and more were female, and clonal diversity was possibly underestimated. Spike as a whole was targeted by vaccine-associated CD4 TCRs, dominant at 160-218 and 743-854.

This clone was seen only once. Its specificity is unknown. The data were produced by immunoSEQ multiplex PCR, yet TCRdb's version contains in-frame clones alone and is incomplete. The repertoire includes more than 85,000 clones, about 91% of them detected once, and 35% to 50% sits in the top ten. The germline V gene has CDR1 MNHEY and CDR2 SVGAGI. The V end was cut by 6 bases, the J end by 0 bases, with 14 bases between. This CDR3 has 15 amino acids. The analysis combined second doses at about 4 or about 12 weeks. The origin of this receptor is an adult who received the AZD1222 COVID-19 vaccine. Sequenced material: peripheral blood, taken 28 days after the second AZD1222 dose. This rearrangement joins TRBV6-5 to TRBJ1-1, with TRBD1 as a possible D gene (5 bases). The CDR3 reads CASRLAQGLNTEAFF. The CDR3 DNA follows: TGTGCCAGCAGGTTAGCCCAGGGATTGAACACTGAAGCTTTCTTT.